A single sample gave rise to the 14 T cell receptor beta chains below, sequenced in a study of T cells after yellow fever vaccination. TCRdb called the 5' RACE reads again in MiXCR, with one record for every CDR3 protein. The sample lists 200,000 to 250,000 distinct CDR3 sequences, 2.5% to 3.5% occurring once. The input for sequencing was CD4+ T cells sorted from PBMCs, taken 10 days after the yellow fever booster vaccination. The receptors stem from a man between 18 and 35 years old who received the YFV17D yellow fever vaccine.

The sample holds a few counts of this clonotype. V and J are TRBV7-2 and TRBJ2-3; D gene uncertain. The CDR3 contains 15 residues. V dropped 0 bases and J dropped 4 bases, with 11 bases sitting between them. Germline V gene data show CDR1 as SGHTA and CDR2 as FQGNSA. For the CDR3, the DNA is TGTGCCAGCAGCTTAGCGTATTCCACAGCAGATACGCAGTATTTT. Amino acid sequence: CASSLAYSTADTQYF.

This clonotype came up a few times. The chain carries TRBV5-4 and TRBJ1-1; D remains ambiguous. Trimming stripped 0 bases from V and 5 bases from J, with 11 bases between. CDR1 is SGHNT, CDR2 YYREEE, per germline (reference sequence). There are 14 residues in the CDR3. CDR3 in DNA: TGTGCCAGCAGCTTGGGGGATTTACGGACTGAAGCTTTCTTT. Its protein product is CASSLGDLRTEAFF.

This clonotype has a handful of counts. The chain couples TRBV18 to TRBJ2-1; 7 nucleotides align to TRBD1. The length of the CDR3 is 16 residues. The germline V gene has CDR1 KGHSH and CDR2 LQKENI. The ends lost 0 bases at V and 3 bases at J; junction bases unmatched: 5. For the CDR3, the DNA is TGTGCCAGCTCACCACCGGCAGGGGGATACTACAATGAGCAGTTCTTC. Protein sequence: CASSPPAGGYYNEQFF.

The CDR3 reads CASSELRGAFF. The CDR3 nucleotides are TGTGCCAGCAGTGAGCTAAGGGGTGCTTTCTTT. V usage is TRBV6-1 and J usage is TRBJ1-1, with D maybe TRBD1 (5 bases). The V and J ends lost 3 bases and 11 bases respectively, with 10 bases between them. The CDR3 has 11 residues. CDR1 is MNHNS, CDR2 SASEGT, per germline.

This clonotype was observed at least ten times. The chain is built from TRBV12-3 or TRBV12-4 and TRBJ2-1, with 14 bases lining up with TRBD2. The J segment lost 10 bases and the V segment lost 4 bases, leaving 15 bases of the junction unmatched. This CDR3 is built from 18 residues. The CDR3 coding sequence is TGTGCCAGCAGTTCCTCGAGCTTGACTAGCGGGGGGGCCCGGGAGCAGTTCTTC. Protein product: CASSSSSLTSGGAREQFF.

The V and J genes are TRBV7-8 and TRBJ1-5, with D maybe TRBD1 (5 bases). Trimming took off 5 bases at V and 4 bases at J, with 12 bases between the two ends. Germline V gene lookup returns CDR1 SGHVS and CDR2 FQNEAQ. The CDR3 sequence is 14 residues long. The CDR3: CASSPRTNNQPQHF. CDR3 nucleotide sequence: TGTGCCAGCAGCCCCCGGACAAATAATCAGCCCCAGCATTTT.

V and J are TRBV12-3 or TRBV12-4 and TRBJ1-2; the D gene is possibly TRBD1 (6 bases). The CDR3 runs to 15 residues. Trimming stripped 5 bases from V and 5 bases from J, with 18 bases between. This CDR3 is CASSHYTGNWYGYTF. The DNA of the CDR3 is TGTGCCAGCAGTCATTATACAGGGAATTGGTATGGCTACACCTTC.

This clonotype was counted at least ten times. The V gene is TRBV5-1, the J gene TRBJ2-3, with D unresolved. This CDR3 has 13 residues. The germline V and J ends were trimmed by 3 bases and 2 bases, with 7 bases remaining between them. The germline V gene has CDR1 SGHRS and CDR2 YFSETQ. The CDR3 DNA follows: TGCGCCAGCAGCTCATATTTCACAGATACGCAGTATTTT. It codes for CASSSYFTDTQYF.

There are a few counts of this clonotype. This chain connects TRBV7-2 to TRBJ2-1; 8 bases align to TRBD2. CDR3 length: 17 amino acids. J gave up 0 bases and V 5 bases, and 9 bases lay outside the gene matches. Germline V lookup: CDR1 SGHTA, CDR2 FQGNSA. The CDR3 DNA follows: TGTGCCAGCAGCCTATTCGGGGGGGTCAGCTCCTACAATGAGCAGTTCTTC. Encoded protein: CASSLFGGVSSYNEQFF.

The chain has TRBV18 and TRBJ2-5; D remains ambiguous. The V gene lost 2 bases and the J gene lost 4 bases, with 5 bases spanning the gap. CDR3 length: 12 residues. Germline CDR1 and CDR2: KGHSH and LQKENI. The CDR3 protein is CASSPDGETQYF. CDR3 sequence (DNA): TGTGCCAGCTCACCAGACGGAGAGACCCAGTACTTC.

This clonotype was seen more than once but under ten times. The V and J genes are TRBV3-1 and TRBJ1-3; D is undetermined. V was pared by 5 bases and J by 12 bases, with 17 bases between. There are 13 residues in the CDR3. Germline V gene data show CDR1 as LGHDT and CDR2 as YNNKEL (reference sequence). CDR3 protein: CASSARGTRSIYF. The CDR3 DNA sequence: TGTGCCAGCAGCGCAAGAGGAACGCGTAGCATATATTTT.

At least ten counts were recorded for this clonotype. The chain is built from TRBV10-2 and TRBJ1-4, with D maybe TRBD1 (5 bases). CDR1 and CDR2 (germline): WSHSY, SAAADI. This CDR3 comprises 14 residues. Between the trimmed V and J ends, which lost 10 bases and 0 bases, there was a span of 12 bases. As DNA, the CDR3 is TGCGCCACCCTCGGGACGTCAACTAATGAAAAACTGTTTTTT. This gives the protein CATLGTSTNEKLFF.

This clonotype was seen a handful of times. The chain employs TRBV5-1 and TRBJ2-5, with TRBD2 identical over 8 bases. Germline CDR1 SGHRS, CDR2 YFSETQ. The V and J ends lost 6 bases and 1 base, in that order; junction bases with no gene match: 5. The CDR3 is 14 residues long. CDR3 bases: TGCGCCAGCACCCTCACTAGCGGCCAAGAGACCCAGTACTTC. Translating gives CASTLTSGQETQYF.

V and J are TRBV2 and TRBJ2-5; perhaps TRBD2 as D (5 bases). The germline V gene has CDR1 SNHLY and CDR2 FYNNEI. Trimming cost V 3 bases and J 4 bases, with 9 bases left between them. CDR3 length equals 13 residues. The DNA of the CDR3 is TGTGCCAGCAGTGACCGGGATTTAGAGACCCAGTACTTC. Translating gives CASSDRDLETQYF. The full variable domain, in which reference TRBV2 and TRBJ2-5 provide the parts outside the CDR3, is EPEVTQTPSHQVTQMGQEVILRCVPISNHLYFYWYRQILGQKVEFLVSFYNNEISEKSEIFDDQFSVERPDGSNFTLKIRSTKLEDSAMYFCASSDRDLETQYFGPGTRLLVL.